The entry below gives a single T cell receptor (beta chain) sequence along with its context. What it recognizes is unknown. The data are from a study of cytomegalovirus exposure and HLA in healthy donors. Study-level points and caveats: As a later analysis revealed, most CMV-associated TCR beta chains appeared HLA-restricted. In a later analysis, V- and J-gene trimming of beta chains associated with a DCLRE1C missense variant, replicated independently. Immune exposure data for these donors was limited to CMV serostatus. In vitro experiments confirmed that a few CMV-associated chains were specific for CMV antigens.

Germline CDR1 reads SGHRS; CDR2 reads YFSETQ. The CDR3 is 16 amino acids. V lost 3 bases and J lost 3, with 19 bases in between. The study ran its PCR with 60 Vbeta and 13 Jbeta primers. Repertoires were generated with immunoSEQ multiplex PCR, while TCRdb's copy carries only in-frame clones and drops some. Of under 200,000 clones in the sample, around 68% are singletons; the top ten hold 2.5% to 3.5%. The sample comprised PBMCs. The chain links TRBV5-1 to TRBJ2-7; D is possibly TRBD2 (5 bases). The source of this sequence is a man aged 40-50 years in good health and CMV-seronegative. CDR3 nucleotide sequence: TGCGCCAGCAGCTCCTTCCCCCGGGGTCAATTCTACGAGCAGTACTTC. It codes for CASSSFPRGQFYEQYF.